This T cell receptor (beta chain) was retrieved from a study of T cell changes during pregnancy in multiple sclerosis. Germline V gives CDR1 MNHNS, CDR2 SASEGT. The CDR3 is made up of 12 amino acids. V lost 6 bases and J lost 3, with 9 bases in between. TCRdb keeps only in-frame clones here, not all; method: immunoSEQ multiplex PCR. The data show about 36,000 clones, with 75% to 90% seen just once and 10% to 12% held by the top ten. The TCR comes from a female donor with multiple sclerosis, enrolled in a pregnancy study. The sequenced sample was CD8+ T cells from peripheral blood mononuclear cells, obtained in the third trimester of pregnancy. The genes are TRBV6-1 and TRBJ2-7; D unresolved. The CDR3 DNA is TGTGCCAGCAGGGCAGTGGTCTACGAGCAGTACTTC. It translates to CASRAVVYEQYF.